Listed below are T cell receptor beta chains from one sample, sequenced in a study of CD8 T cells in ankylosing spondylitis. TCRdb reprocessed the 5' RACE reads with MiXCR, giving one entry per CDR3 protein. The table shows roughly 230,000 distinct CDR3 sequences, with 8% to 11% occurring only once. Material: blood, either unsorted or a sorted T cell fraction (not recorded which). These receptors came from a male donor with ankylosing spondylitis or in good health (not recorded which). Each CDR3 is given with its conserved first and last residue.

CDR3aa: CASSHRGGVPGEQYF; j_gene: TRBJ2-7; v_gene: TRBV4-1
CDR3aa: CAWSLGGITAFF; j_gene: TRBJ1-1; v_gene: TRBV30
CDR3aa: CASSLDGSQETQYF; j_gene: TRBJ2-5; v_gene: TRBV12-3/TRBV12-4
CDR3aa: CAIKGSGAPLETQYF; j_gene: TRBJ2-5; v_gene: TRBV10-3
CDR3aa: CSVEFRTEAFF; j_gene: TRBJ1-1; v_gene: TRBV29-1
CDR3aa: CASSQARWGRGYNEQFF; j_gene: TRBJ2-1; v_gene: TRBV14
CDR3aa: CAWSAGQNTEAFF; j_gene: TRBJ1-1; v_gene: TRBV30
CDR3aa: CASSKTRADEQFF; j_gene: TRBJ2-1; v_gene: TRBV27
CDR3aa: CASSLEYSLEQYF; j_gene: TRBJ2-7; v_gene: TRBV7-6
CDR3aa: CASSSAESGYTF; j_gene: TRBJ1-2; v_gene: TRBV5-1
CDR3aa: CASSSTGSSSPLHF; j_gene: TRBJ1-6; v_gene: TRBV27
CDR3aa: CASSLRGGGGDTQYF; j_gene: TRBJ2-3; v_gene: TRBV28
CDR3aa: CSASLSSSSYEQYF; j_gene: TRBJ2-7; v_gene: TRBV20-1
CDR3aa: CASSSTAGPINEQFF; j_gene: TRBJ2-1; v_gene: TRBV5-1
CDR3aa: CASSAKPTAEQFF; j_gene: TRBJ2-1; v_gene: TRBV7-2
CDR3aa: CAWSWRGQGTEAFF; j_gene: TRBJ1-1; v_gene: TRBV30
CDR3aa: CAWSVRENTEAFF; j_gene: TRBJ1-1; v_gene: TRBV30
CDR3aa: CASSPGQGISYEQYF; j_gene: TRBJ2-7; v_gene: TRBV9
CDR3aa: CASSLGGRTTDTQYF; j_gene: TRBJ2-3; v_gene: TRBV5-1
CDR3aa: CASSLDFLEQFF; j_gene: TRBJ2-1; v_gene: TRBV5-1
CDR3aa: CASSLSGRMTDTQYF; j_gene: TRBJ2-3; v_gene: TRBV5-1
CDR3aa: CASSTRLAGVENEQFF; j_gene: TRBJ2-1; v_gene: TRBV6-5
CDR3aa: CASSSPGGLYTEAFF; j_gene: TRBJ1-1; v_gene: TRBV12-3/TRBV12-4
CDR3aa: CAISESGKLFF; j_gene: TRBJ1-4; v_gene: TRBV10-3
CDR3aa: CASSHGQGGQYF; j_gene: TRBJ2-7; v_gene: TRBV10-1
CDR3aa: CASSLQGDYGYGYTF; j_gene: TRBJ1-2; v_gene: TRBV5-1
CDR3aa: CASRRGLNEQFF; j_gene: TRBJ2-1; v_gene: TRBV6-1
CDR3aa: CASSNPGQGRVDEQYF; j_gene: TRBJ2-7; v_gene: TRBV21-1
CDR3aa: CASSLEAGGTDTQYF; j_gene: TRBJ2-3; v_gene: TRBV12-3/TRBV12-4
CDR3aa: CSARTGLAGFYNEQFF; j_gene: TRBJ2-1; v_gene: TRBV20-1
CDR3aa: CASSLVWVAGYNEQFF; j_gene: TRBJ2-1; v_gene: TRBV11-2
CDR3aa: CASSEVGIGKDTQYF; j_gene: TRBJ2-3; v_gene: TRBV25-1
CDR3aa: CASRGSNLYGYTF; j_gene: TRBJ1-2; v_gene: TRBV12-3/TRBV12-4
CDR3aa: CASSLGGNSNQPQHF; j_gene: TRBJ1-5; v_gene: TRBV5-1
CDR3aa: CASSFVSAGRIEQYF; j_gene: TRBJ2-7; v_gene: TRBV11-2
CDR3aa: CSARDLPGTSYNEQFF; j_gene: TRBJ2-1; v_gene: TRBV20-1
CDR3aa: CASSQGLRSGYRETQYF; j_gene: TRBJ2-5; v_gene: TRBV14
CDR3aa: CASSLEEGWSMALHF; j_gene: TRBJ1-6; v_gene: TRBV7-2
CDR3aa: CASSEAAKYEQYF; j_gene: TRBJ2-7; v_gene: TRBV6-1